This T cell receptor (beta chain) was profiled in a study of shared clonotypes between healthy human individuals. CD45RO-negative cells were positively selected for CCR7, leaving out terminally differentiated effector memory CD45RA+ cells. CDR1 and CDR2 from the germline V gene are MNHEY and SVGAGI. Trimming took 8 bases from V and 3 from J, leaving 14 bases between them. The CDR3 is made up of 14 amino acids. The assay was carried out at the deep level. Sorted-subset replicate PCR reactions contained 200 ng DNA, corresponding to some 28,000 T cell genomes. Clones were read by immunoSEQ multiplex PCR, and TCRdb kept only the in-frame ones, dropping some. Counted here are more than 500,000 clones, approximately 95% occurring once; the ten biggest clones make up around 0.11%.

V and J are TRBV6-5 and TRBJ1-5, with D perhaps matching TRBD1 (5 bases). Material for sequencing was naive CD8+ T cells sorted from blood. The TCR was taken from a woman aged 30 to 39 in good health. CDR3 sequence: CASGEQGLNQPQHF. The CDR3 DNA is TGTGCCAGCGGTGAGCAGGGACTCAATCAGCCCCAGCATTTT.